This TCR beta chain was sequenced during a study of blood T cell repertoires in COVID-19. Study details: In each case, the material was cDNA or gDNA derived from T cells, B-cell-depleted T cells, or PBMCs.

The germline V gene has CDR1 GTSNPN and CDR2 SVGIG (reference sequence). The CDR3 is 13 amino acids. V lost 3 bases, J lost 0 bases, and 6 bases lay in between. As originally analysed: Amplification with reference gene primers provided the estimates of nucleated cell counts. The method was immunoSEQ multiplex PCR; TCRdb's version includes in-frame clones alone and lacks a portion of them. The DNA was the basis for D and trimming; V, J and clone size are from that table. The table lists approximately 210,000 clones, almost 85% of them singletons. This TCR derives from a woman aged 40 to 55 with acute or convalescent COVID-19. The specimen sequenced was peripheral blood. This chain links TRBV30 with TRBJ1-3, with D perhaps TRBD1 (5 bases). The CDR3 spells CAWRTDSGNTIYF. The CDR3 DNA reads TGTGCCTGGAGGACAGACTCTGGAAACACCATATATTTT.